The 12 T cell receptor beta chains below come from one sample, sequenced in a study of T-cell memory formation after mild COVID-19. TCRdb processed the 5' RACE reads anew with MiXCR; each CDR3 protein has one entry. This sample has under 600,000 distinct CDR3 sequences, with about a fifth found just once. Sequenced input: PBMCs or a T cell subset sorted from them (not recorded which). These receptor sequences come from an adult woman who had mild COVID-19 (a few samples of this study predate the infection). Cell type and time point are not known.

This clonotype was detected only a few times. The chain links TRBV12-3 or TRBV12-4 to TRBJ1-5; D not resolved. Trimming pared 6 bases from V and 0 bases from J, leaving 12 bases between. The CDR3 runs to 15 residues. CDR3 loop: CASSSDGISNQPQHF. In DNA, the CDR3 is TGTGCCAGCAGCTCAGACGGTATTAGCAATCAGCCCCAGCATTTT.

CDR3 bases: TGCAGCGTCCTCCGGATTGACAGACCCTACGAGCAGTACTTC. Translated, it gives CSVLRIDRPYEQYF. V is TRBV29-1 and J is TRBJ2-7; TRBD1 is a possible D gene (5 bases). Germline CDR1 and CDR2: SQVTM and ANQGSEA. Trimming pared 6 bases from V and 2 bases from J, leaving 17 bases between. This CDR3 is built from 14 residues.

The J gene is TRBJ2-1, the V gene TRBV7-9; D assignment may be TRBD1 or TRBD2 (6 bases each). The CDR3 has 15 residues. V dropped 5 bases and J dropped 3 bases, with 14 bases sitting between them. Germline CDR1 reads SEHNR; CDR2 reads FQNEAQ (reference sequence). Here the CDR3 DNA reads TGTGCCAGCAGCCCCCCGGGGGCTAACTACAATGAGCAGTTCTTC. As protein: CASSPPGANYNEQFF.

This chain connects TRBV7-9 to TRBJ1-5; TRBD1 might be the D (6 bases). The germline gives CDR1 SEHNR, CDR2 FQNEAQ (reference sequence). The V end was cut by 7 bases, the J end by 11 bases, with 15 bases between. CDR3 size: 12 residues. CDR3 loop: CASNLDSKAQHF. Here the CDR3 DNA reads TGTGCCAGCAACTTGGACAGTAAAGCCCAGCATTTT.

This clonotype was seen a handful of times. The chain joins TRBV24-1 to TRBJ2-1; D is unresolved. V was clipped by 5 bases and J by 5 bases, with 6 bases between them. The CDR3 extends over 12 amino acids. Germline V gene sequence: CDR1 KGHDR, CDR2 SFDVKD. CDR3 nucleotides: TGTGCCACCAGTGCACAGAACAATGAGCAGTTCTTC. This translates into CATSAQNNEQFF.

This rearrangement joins TRBV2 to TRBJ1-1; D is unclear. The length of the CDR3 is 14 residues. The ends were cut back, 6 bases at V and 6 bases at J, with 17 bases in the middle. CDR1 SNHLY and CDR2 FYNNEI come from the germline V gene. As DNA, the CDR3 is TGTGCCAGCAGGGCCCAGGCAGGCCGTCCTGAAGCTTTCTTT. Protein sequence: CASRAQAGRPEAFF.

This clonotype appeared a few times. The chain combines TRBV9 with TRBJ2-2, with D perhaps TRBD2 (5 bases). Germline V gene lookup returns CDR1 SGDLS and CDR2 YYNGEE. V was shortened by 4 bases and J by 9 bases, with 16 bases between the two germline ends. The CDR3 has 14 residues. The CDR3 bases are TGTGCCAGCAGCCCAGGACTTTCTGGATGGGAGCTGTTTTTT. Its translation: CASSPGLSGWELFF.

This clonotype was seen just once. The chain employs TRBV21-1 and TRBJ2-5; TRBD2, the table's D call, was not compared with the DNA. TRBV21-1 is shown as a pseudogene. CDR3 size: 19 residues. The CDR3 here is CASPHRGLAGDVNQETQYF. CDR3 sequence (DNA): TGTGCCAGCCCCCACAGGGGACTAGCGGGCGACGTTAACCAAGAGACCCAGTACTTC.

This clonotype was detected a few times. The V call is TRBV7-9, the J call TRBJ1-2; TRBD1 aligns across 9 bases. V was clipped by 2 bases and J by 4 bases; unmatched bases: 8. Germline V gene sequence: CDR1 SEHNR, CDR2 FQNEAQ (reference sequence). There are 16 residues in the CDR3. The CDR3 nucleotides are TGTGCCAGCAGCTTATGGGACAGGGAATCAAGCTATGGCTACACCTTC. Its protein product is CASSLWDRESSYGYTF.

Only a few counts were recorded for this clonotype. The rearrangement joins TRBV12-3 or TRBV12-4 to TRBJ2-5; the D gene could be TRBD1 or TRBD2 (6 bases each). This CDR3 spans 16 amino acids. V lost 5 bases and J 7 bases, leaving 23 bases between the germline ends. The CDR3 DNA reads TGTGCCAGCAGTATTCGGGAGCTCGCCAGGGGAGGGACCCAGTACTTC. The encoded protein is CASSIRELARGGTQYF.

V and J are TRBV20-1 and TRBJ2-7; a possible D gene is TRBD1 (7 bases). The ends were cut back, 6 bases at V and 3 bases at J, with 18 bases in the middle. The CDR3 runs to 14 residues. The V gene's germline CDR1 is DFQATT and CDR2 SNEGSKA (reference sequence). CDR3 in amino acids: CSAALQGGGYEQYF. The CDR3 DNA is TGCAGTGCCGCCCTCCAGGGGGGTGGCTACGAGCAGTACTTC.

This clonotype appeared many times. CDR3 coding DNA: TGTGCCAGCAGCCAAGGGGGAGGGGGCAGAACTGAAGCTTTCTTT. Encoded protein: CASSQGGGGRTEAFF. The V call is TRBV3-1, the J call TRBJ1-1; 7 positions match TRBD1. V lost 1 base to trimming and J lost 5 bases; unmatched junction nucleotides: 7. The CDR3 totals 15 residues. Germline lookup yields CDR1 LGHDT and CDR2 YNNKEL (reference sequence).